What follows is one T cell receptor (beta chain) and its context. This clone's antigen is unknown. It has no much larger one-base neighbor in the sample; base qualities were not kept. This specimen belongs to a study of blood T cells in healthy people across ages (dated by TCRdb to 2013 to 2016). Looking at the study overall: In model experiments, template switching captured roughly one uniquely barcoded TCR beta cDNA molecule for every two T cells. To avoid experimental bias, donors of different ages were randomly spread across the sequencing lanes. Two additional independent replicas of 1 million unique cDNA reads from the same blood draw were analyzed for two donors (one aged 18 to 30 and one aged 80 or older). Donors were grouped into four age groups: young (average roughly 17 years), middle-aged (39), aged (about 59) and long-lived (less than 85). The study measured age-related changes in TCR beta repertoire diversity using deep sequencing normalized with unique cDNA molecular identifiers. The paper as a whole reports these results and caveats: Compared with the aged group, more naive CD4+ T cells, fewer expanded clones and increased TCR diversity were shown by the long-lived group, suggesting age selection. Observed TCR beta diversity correlated strongly with the percentage of naive T cells measured by flow cytometry. Since profiling was done on bulk unsorted PBMCs, naive and antigen-experienced compartments could not be conclusively compared. Because the CMV infection status of the donors was unknown, age-related changes in expanded clonotypes may potentially have been confounded. Total diversity estimates from one million sequenced T cells were considered lower bounds and underestimates. As age increased, observed TCR beta diversity per million T cells dropped in a roughly linear way, and a significant reduction was already evident by age about 36.

Donors were 39 systemically healthy Caucasian individuals from Russia aged roughly 6 to 100 years. Ten milliliters of peripheral blood were drawn from each donor into EDTA-treated Vacutainer tubes. Ficoll-Paque density-gradient centrifugation was used to isolate PBMCs, with at least 7 million per sample. Total RNA, at least 6 micrograms per sample, was extracted from PBMCs with Trizol reagent. For every donor, flow cytometry on a PBMC aliquot measured the percentage of naive CD45RAhigh/CD27high T cells. CDR1 and CDR2 (SNHLY, FYNNEI) derive from the germline V gene. Inclusive of the bounding cysteine and phenylalanine, the CDR3 is 15 residues long. The DNA shown is the 45-base CDR3, in frame from base 1. The junction shows trimming of 6 bases on V and 2 bases on J, plus 14 bases between the germline ends. Receptor amplification or capture employed 5' RACE. This sample was sequenced with an Illumina HiSeq 2500. The second PCR ran for about 6 to 12 cycles and used a J-beta primer mix along with a sample-barcoded 5' primer. A template-switch 5' adaptor carrying 12 random nucleotides introduced a unique molecular identifier onto each TCR beta cDNA molecule. Each sample yielded at least 2.5 million CDR3-containing paired-end reads. The Mint cDNA synthesis kit, primed by a TRBC-specific oligonucleotide, was used to synthesize first-strand cDNA from all RNA. After uracil-DNA glycosylase treatment, a first 18-cycle PCR used universal primers M1SS and BC2_uni_R on all cDNA. On the study's bioinformatics: Normalization of each sample was performed by random selection of 1 million high-quality reads, each carrying a distinct molecular identifier. Reads sharing molecular identifiers were discarded rather than binned into consensus sequences. MiTCR, run with a Q25 quality threshold and the strictest error-elimination algorithm, handled CDR3 identification, clonotype clustering and error correction. A nonparametric unseen species model with Euler transformation was used to estimate lower-bound total TCR beta diversity. Using fastp trimming at Q25 and MiXCR clonotype assembly, TCRdb reanalyzed the public sequencing data and kept in-frame beta chains. Merged by CDR3 protein, the rows form single entries marked with the most common genes and DNA. The V and J calls, along with clone size, are taken from TCRdb and not from the paper's own processing. The sample contains about 620,000 distinct CDR3 sequences, about 50% of them found a single time. Jointly, the top ten make up approximately 15% of the sample.

This receptor was taken from a woman older than 75 in good health. The sequencing input was blood. Recombination connected TRBV2 to TRBJ1-5, with the identity of the D gene unclear. The CDR3 loop reads CASSQWVVGNQPQHF. The nucleotide sequence reads as follows: TGTGCCAGCAGCCAGTGGGTGGTTGGCAATCAGCCCCAGCATTTT.